The 16 T cell receptor beta chains presented below share a single source sample, sequenced in a study of blood T cell repertoires in COVID-19. Clones were read by immunoSEQ multiplex PCR, and TCRdb kept only the in-frame ones, dropping some. The table includes roughly 250,000 clones, approximately 91% detected once. Input material: peripheral blood. Receptors originate from a woman in her forties who had recovered from COVID-19.

CDR3 DNA sequence: TGTGCCAGCAGCCAAGAGAGTCGAGATACGCAGTATTTT. This codes for CASSQESRDTQYF. V is TRBV3-1 (or the pseudogene TRBV3-2) and J is TRBJ2-3, with D hard to call. V was clipped by 0 bases and J by 5 bases, with 6 bases between them. Per the germline V gene, CDR1 is LGHDT and CDR2 is YNNKEL (reference sequence). This CDR3 is 13 amino acids long.

V is TRBV6-1 and J is TRBJ2-7, with 8 bases lining up with TRBD1. CDR3 length equals 14 residues. CDR1 and CDR2 from the germline V gene are MNHNS and SASEGT. The V segment lost 5 bases and the J segment 2 bases; nucleotides outside the gene matches: 5. The CDR3 protein is CASSSDREPYEQYF. As DNA, the CDR3 is TGTGCCAGCAGTTCGGACAGGGAGCCCTACGAGCAGTACTTC.

This clone was found once. The gene calls are TRBV7-2 and TRBJ2-7; 8 positions match TRBD2. Losses at the gene ends were 2 bases for V and 4 bases for J; bases not matched to a gene: 7. This CDR3 spans 15 amino acids. CDR1 is SGHTA and CDR2 is FQGNSA in the germline V gene. Here the CDR3 reads CASSLSRGGQYEQYF. The DNA for the CDR3 is TGTGCCAGCAGCTTATCCCGGGGGGGGCAATACGAGCAGTACTTC.

This clone showed up just a few times. The V gene is TRBV6-1, the J gene TRBJ1-2; D remains ambiguous. The V and J ends lost 2 bases and 8 bases respectively, with 12 bases between them. CDR3 size: 13 residues. Germline V gene sequence: CDR1 MNHNS, CDR2 SASEGT. The CDR3 sequence: CASSEQPGRGYTF. The DNA for the CDR3 is TGTGCCAGCAGTGAACAGCCCGGCAGGGGCTACACCTTC.

The rearrangement links TRBV4-3 to TRBJ1-6; TRBD1 matches at 7 bases. Germline V gene lookup returns CDR1 LGHNA and CDR2 YSLEER. V was clipped by 1 base and J by 7 bases; unmatched bases: 7. This CDR3 region has 16 residues. The CDR3 DNA reads TGCGCCAGCAGCCAAGTGAGGACAGGAAGAAATTCACCCCTCCACTTT. Protein product: CASSQVRTGRNSPLHF.

This clone was seen only once. J is TRBJ2-3 and V is TRBV5-5; D might be TRBD1 (6 bases). Germline V gene lookup returns CDR1 SGHKS and CDR2 YYEKEE (reference sequence). The CDR3 loop spans 16 amino acids. V lost 0 bases to trimming and J lost 3 bases, with 14 bases between them. In DNA, the CDR3 is TGTGCCAGCAGCTTGGTCCCCGGACAGTCTACAGATACGCAGTATTTT. It translates to CASSLVPGQSTDTQYF.

The V call is TRBV19, the J call TRBJ2-3, with 10 bases fitting TRBD1. The V and J ends lost 4 bases and 11 bases, in that order; junction bases with no gene match: 6. In germline, CDR1 is LNHDA, CDR2 SQIVND (reference sequence). This CDR3 spans 13 amino acids. The CDR3: CASSTRQGARQYF. CDR3 coding DNA: TGTGCCAGTAGTACACGACAGGGGGCAAGGCAGTATTTT. Filled out from reference TRBV19 and TRBJ2-3, the complete variable domain reads DGGITQSPKYLFRKEGQNVTLSCEQNLNHDAMYWYRQDPGQGLRLIYYSQIVNDFQKGDIAEGYSVSREKKESFPLTVTSAQKNPTAFYLCASSTRQGARQYFGPGTRLTVL.

V and J are TRBV12-3 or TRBV12-4 and TRBJ1-2; tentatively, D is TRBD1 (6 bases). This CDR3 has 13 amino acids. The V and J ends lost 8 bases and 6 bases respectively, with 16 bases between them. The chain's CDR3 is CASSWGRMDGYTF. The CDR3 DNA reads as TGTGCCAGCTCCTGGGGGCGAATGGATGGCTACACCTTC.

The V and J genes are TRBV6-2 or TRBV6-3 and TRBJ2-5; a weak D match, TRBD1 (6 bases). This CDR3 spans 16 amino acids. Trimming took off 4 bases at V and 2 bases at J, with 17 bases between the two ends. Germline CDR1 is MNHEY and CDR2 is SVGEGT. The CDR3 DNA reads TGTGCCAGCAGTTCGACAGGACGGAGGAATCAAGAGACCCAGTACTTC. Translating it yields CASSSTGRRNQETQYF.

The chain combines TRBV9 with TRBJ1-6; D not certain. CDR3 length: 14 residues. CDR1 is SGDLS, CDR2 YYNGEE, per germline. V was pared by 1 base and J by 6 bases, with 8 bases between. The DNA for the CDR3 is TGTGCCAGCAGCGTAATGCGTTCTAATTCACCCCTCCACTTT. This codes for CASSVMRSNSPLHF. Combining the CDR3 with reference TRBV9 and TRBJ1-6 gives the whole variable domain DSGVTQTPKHLITATGQRVTLRCSPRSGDLSVYWYQQSLDQGLQFLIQYYNGEERAKGNILERFSAQQFPDLHSELNLSSLELGDSALYFCASSVMRSNSPLHFGNGTRLTVT.

This clone was counted a few times. V is TRBV6-1 and J is TRBJ1-2; D is possibly TRBD1 (6 bases). V was trimmed by 2 bases and J by 1 base, leaving 11 bases between them. Germline values: CDR1 MNHNS, CDR2 SASEGT. The CDR3 has 15 residues. The CDR3, as DNA: TGTGCCAGCAGTGAAAGGACAGAGCTTAACTATGGCTACACCTTC. It translates to CASSERTELNYGYTF.

The V gene is TRBV5-8, the J gene TRBJ2-2, with D uncertain. Trimming cost V 1 base and J 4 bases, with 8 bases left between them. The germline V gene encodes CDR1 SGHTS and CDR2 YDEGEE. There are 14 residues in the CDR3. CDR3 protein: CASSLRVSTGELFF. The CDR3 DNA is TGTGCCAGCAGCTTGCGGGTCTCCACCGGGGAGCTGTTTTTT. Complete variable domain (other parts from reference TRBV5-8 and TRBJ2-2): EAGVTQSPTHLIKTRGQQATLRCSPISGHTSVYWYQQALGLGLQFLLWYDEGEERNRGNFPPRFSGRQFPNYSSELNVNALELEDSALYLCASSLRVSTGELFFGEGSRLTVL.

The gene calls are TRBV6-5 and TRBJ1-2; 7 bases agree with TRBD1. Germline V CDR1 and CDR2: MNHEY, SVGAGI. V was pared by 10 bases and J by 6 bases, with 14 bases of the junction left unmatched. This CDR3 comprises 14 residues. In DNA, the CDR3 is TGTGCCACCAGAGCACAGGGGCAGGGGGATGGCTACACCTTC. Amino acid sequence: CATRAQGQGDGYTF.

The rearrangement uses TRBV15 and TRBJ1-2; a weak D match, TRBD1 (5 bases). The V end lost 3 bases, the J end lost 0 bases, and 8 bases lay between the germline ends. Per the germline V gene, CDR1 is LNHNV and CDR2 is YYDKDF (reference sequence). The CDR3 is made up of 14 amino acids. DNA of the CDR3: TGTGCCACCAGCAGGACAGTAACTAACTATGGCTACACCTTC. Residues: CATSRTVTNYGYTF.

The chain joins TRBV5-8 to TRBJ1-2, with a tentative D call TRBD1 (5 bases). The CDR3 is 15 amino acids. The V and J ends lost 1 base and 0 bases respectively, with 10 bases between them. Germline CDR1 reads SGHTS; CDR2 reads YDEGEE. CDR3 nucleotides: TGTGCCAGCAGCTTGATAGGGGCCGCTAACTATGGCTACACCTTC. Translating gives CASSLIGAANYGYTF.

The V and J genes are TRBV20-1 and TRBJ2-7; 8 nucleotides line up with TRBD1. J lost 1 base, V lost 3 bases, and 20 bases had no gene match. Per the germline V gene, CDR1 is DFQATT and CDR2 is SNEGSKA (reference sequence). This CDR3 spans 19 amino acids. The CDR3 spells CSASAQWQGASFRSYEQYF. The CDR3 DNA sequence: TGCAGTGCTAGTGCCCAATGGCAGGGGGCCTCGTTTCGTTCCTACGAGCAGTACTTC.